The 22 T cell receptor beta chains reported below all come from one sample, sequenced in a study of T cells in tumors and immune-related adverse events. Only in-frame clones appear in the TCRdb table, and some are missing; sequencing was by immunoSEQ multiplex PCR. The sample has roughly 24,000 clones; about 89% are singletons. Sequencing used lymph node tissue, obtained from a patient treated with anti-PD-1 therapy. The receptors originated from a female donor with metastatic renal cell carcinoma.

The chain joins TRBV7-9 to TRBJ1-1; no definite D call. Looked up from germline, CDR1 is SEHNR and CDR2 is FQNEAQ (reference sequence). This CDR3 is built from 13 residues. V was pared by 6 bases and J by 2 bases, with 10 bases between. CDR3 residues: CASSFRVNTEAFF. The DNA for the CDR3 is TGTGCCAGCAGTTTTAGGGTTAACACTGAAGCTTTCTTT.

The V and J genes are TRBV27 and TRBJ2-2; the D call may be TRBD1 or TRBD2 (5 bases each). V was clipped by 3 bases and J by 5 bases, with 13 bases between them. Per the germline V gene, CDR1 is MNHEY and CDR2 is SMNVEV (reference sequence). The CDR3 is 15 amino acids. CDR3 nucleotide sequence: TGTGCCAGCAGTTTCAACGGGGCAGGGACCGGGGAGCTGTTTTTT. It yields the protein CASSFNGAGTGELFF.

This chain links TRBV7-2 with TRBJ2-5; 7 bases agree with TRBD2. The CDR3 runs 17 residues. V gave up 3 bases and J gave up 2 bases; unmatched junction bases: 12. The germline gives CDR1 SGHTA, CDR2 FQGNSA. CDR3 residues: CASSFSGPGGGQETQYF. The CDR3 DNA is TGTGCCAGCAGCTTTAGCGGCCCTGGGGGGGGGCAAGAGACCCAGTACTTC.

This clone was seen once. J is TRBJ2-1 and V is TRBV19; 7 bases map to TRBD2. Germline CDR1 LNHDA, CDR2 SQIVND (reference sequence). With 7 bases clipped from V and 3 bases from J, the junction kept 12 bases outside the gene matches. The CDR3 is made up of 16 amino acids. The CDR3 protein is CASKVGGGPSYNEQFF. The DNA of the CDR3 is TGTGCCAGTAAAGTGGGGGGAGGGCCAAGCTACAATGAGCAGTTCTTC.

The chain is built from TRBV7-8 and TRBJ2-3; TRBD2 aligns across 14 bases. Germline assignment: CDR1 SGHVS and CDR2 FQNEAQ. J was trimmed by 3 bases and V by 1 base; bases with no gene match: 9. The CDR3 has 19 residues. The CDR3 reads CASSLEGTSGRSSTDTQYF. The CDR3 DNA is TGTGCCAGCAGCTTAGAGGGGACTAGCGGGAGAAGTTCGACAGATACGCAGTATTTT.

The chain uses TRBV18 and TRBJ2-3; perhaps TRBD2 as D (5 bases). The V end was cut by 2 bases, the J end by 0 bases, with 6 bases between. Germline CDR1 KGHSH, CDR2 LQKENI. The CDR3 loop spans 14 amino acids. CDR3 bases: TGTGCCAGCTCACCATGGACTAGCACAGATACGCAGTATTTT. This gives the protein CASSPWTSTDTQYF.

The rearrangement links TRBV4-2 to TRBJ2-3; possibly TRBD2 for D (5 bases). The CDR3 runs to 15 residues. Germline loops: CDR1 LGHNA, CDR2 YNFKEQ. Trimming left V 1 base short and J 2 bases short, with 10 bases between. The CDR3 loop reads CASSQASGNTDTQYF. The CDR3, as DNA: TGTGCCAGCAGCCAAGCCTCCGGGAACACAGATACGCAGTATTTT.

This clone was found once. This chain links TRBV5-1 with TRBJ1-1, with TRBD1 identical over 8 bases. The CDR3 totals 14 residues. Trimming at V came to 4 bases and at J to 1 base, leaving 3 bases not matched to a gene. Germline loops: CDR1 SGHRS, CDR2 YFSETQ. In nucleotides, the CDR3 is TGCGCCAGCAGCCGTGGGACAGGGAACACTGAAGCTTTCTTT. Its protein product is CASSRGTGNTEAFF. Full variable domain (outside the CDR3, taken from reference TRBV5-1 and TRBJ1-1): KAGVTQTPRYLIKTRGQQVTLSCSPISGHRSVSWYQQTPGQGLQFLFEYFSETQRNKGNFPGRFSGRQFSNSRSEMNVSTLELGDSALYLCASSRGTGNTEAFFGQGTRLTVV.

This rearrangement joins TRBV5-4 to TRBJ2-1, with 10 bases fitting TRBD1. The CDR3 consists of 15 residues. Germline V gives CDR1 SGHNT, CDR2 YYREEE (reference sequence). The V gene end was trimmed by 6 bases and the J gene end by 8 bases; junction bases not matched to a gene: 11. The CDR3 nucleotides are TGTGCCAGCATCCGGAGGGGACAGGGGATCGATGAGCAGTTCTTC. Protein sequence: CASIRRGQGIDEQFF.

The chain combines TRBV7-9 with TRBJ2-5; TRBD2 matches 7 bases. Germline values: CDR1 SEHNR, CDR2 FQNEAQ (reference sequence). This CDR3 has 13 amino acids. Unmatched junction bases numbered 7, after V lost 5 bases and J lost 7 bases. CDR3 nucleotide sequence: TGTGCCAGCAGCCGACTAGCTGGGGTGACCCAGTACTTC. This sequence encodes CASSRLAGVTQYF.

This chain links TRBV9 with TRBJ1-1; D is perhaps TRBD1 (5 bases). The germline CDR1 and CDR2 sequences are SGDLS and YYNGEE. CDR3 length: 15 residues. Trimming removed 1 base from V and 0 bases from J, with 10 bases in between. CDR3 DNA: TGTGCCAGCAGCGTAAGGGGCGATGTGAACACTGAAGCTTTCTTT. It translates to CASSVRGDVNTEAFF.

The V and J genes are TRBV18 and TRBJ2-7; TRBD2 aligns across 9 bases. The CDR3 is made up of 17 amino acids. With 1 base clipped from V and 4 bases from J, the junction kept 11 bases outside the gene matches. Germline lookup yields CDR1 KGHSH and CDR2 LQKENI. This CDR3 reads CASSPRGRGGARYEQYF. Written as DNA, the CDR3 is TGTGCCAGCTCACCACGGGGGCGCGGGGGGGCCAGGTACGAGCAGTACTTC.

V and J are TRBV29-1 and TRBJ1-4; D unresolved. Germline V gene data show CDR1 as SQVTM and CDR2 as ANQGSEA. Trimming left V 4 bases short and J 8 bases short, with 17 bases between. This CDR3 comprises 14 residues. The CDR3 coding sequence is TGCAGCGTTGGTCTGGTGGGAATCGGGGAAAAACTGTTTTTT. This gives the protein CSVGLVGIGEKLFF.

This clone was observed once. The chain combines TRBV7-6 with TRBJ2-1; 11 bases fit TRBD2. Germline lookup yields CDR1 SGHVS and CDR2 FNYEAQ. The CDR3 length is 15 residues. The ends lost 5 bases at V and 5 bases at J; junction bases unmatched: 5. DNA for the CDR3: TGTGCCAGCAGCAACCTAGCGGGGGGAGACAATGAGCAGTTCTTC. Amino acid sequence: CASSNLAGGDNEQFF. Filled out from reference TRBV7-6 and TRBJ2-1, the complete variable domain reads GAGVSQSPRYKVTKRGQDVALRCDPISGHVSLYWYRQALGQGPEFLTYFNYEAQQDKSGLPNDRFSAERPEGSISTLTIQRTEQRDSAMYRCASSNLAGGDNEQFFGPGTRLTVL.

V gene TRBV19 combines with J gene TRBJ2-1; D ambiguous. This CDR3 has 15 residues. Trimming shortened V by 6 bases and J by 4 bases, and 16 bases separated the two germline ends. From germline, CDR1 is LNHDA and CDR2 SQIVND (reference sequence). Here the CDR3 DNA reads TGTGCCAGTAGCAGTAGGACGACCAGTTACAATGAGCAGTTCTTC. Its translation: CASSSRTTSYNEQFF.

The chain recombines TRBV2 with TRBJ2-1, with TRBD1 matching 8 bases. The J segment lost 12 bases and the V segment lost 4 bases, leaving 8 bases of the junction unmatched. CDR1 is SNHLY and CDR2 is FYNNEI in the germline V gene. The CDR3 is 13 residues long. CDR3 DNA: TGTGCCAGCAGTGTCCCGGGACAGGTAGTGCAGTTCTTC. It translates to CASSVPGQVVQFF.

The gene calls are TRBV14 and TRBJ2-5; D may match TRBD1 or TRBD2 (6 bases each). V was clipped by 0 bases and J by 9 bases, with 20 bases between them. CDR3 length: 16 amino acids. Germline-derived CDR1 and CDR2 are SGHDN and FVKESK. CDR3 nucleotide sequence: TGTGCCAGCAGCCAAGATCTCGGGCGGGGCTCAGGGGCCCAGTACTTC. The encoded protein is CASSQDLGRGSGAQYF.

This clone has just a few counts. The rearrangement joins TRBV4-2 to TRBJ1-6, with D unclear. The CDR3 length is 16 residues. The V and J ends lost 0 bases and 11 bases respectively, with 17 bases between them. The V gene's germline CDR1 is LGHNA and CDR2 YNFKEQ. The CDR3 protein is CASSQEPESRSPPLHF. The CDR3 DNA follows: TGTGCCAGCAGCCAAGAACCCGAATCCCGAAGTCCACCCCTCCACTTT.

The chain combines TRBV28 with TRBJ1-5, with TRBD1 matching over 7 bases. The V segment lost 6 bases and the J segment 3 bases; nucleotides outside the gene matches: 14. The germline V gene has CDR1 MDHEN and CDR2 SYDVKM. The CDR3 runs to 17 residues. The CDR3: CASRPQGGARHNQPQHF. The CDR3 DNA follows: TGTGCCAGCAGGCCTCAGGGGGGGGCGCGTCACAATCAGCCCCAGCATTTT.

V usage is TRBV19 and J usage is TRBJ1-4; D may be TRBD1 (6 bases). Trimming stripped 2 bases from V and 0 bases from J, with 13 bases between. CDR3 length: 17 amino acids. Germline lookup yields CDR1 LNHDA and CDR2 SQIVND (reference sequence). The CDR3 sequence: CASSIRQGMATNEKLFF. The DNA of the CDR3 is TGTGCCAGTAGTATAAGGCAGGGGATGGCAACTAATGAAAAACTGTTTTTT.

The genes are TRBV10-3 and TRBJ1-2; D is unresolved. The CDR3 is 13 amino acids. Trimming pared 0 bases from V and 2 bases from J, leaving 4 bases between. The germline CDR1 and CDR2 sequences are ENHRY and SYGVKD. CDR3 nucleotide sequence: TGTGCCATCAGTGAGTCGACGAACTATGGCTACACCTTC. Translation gives CAISESTNYGYTF.

This chain links TRBV28 with TRBJ1-5; 7 positions agree with TRBD1. Per germline, CDR1 MDHEN and CDR2 SYDVKM. The CDR3 has 17 amino acids. The junction had 14 bases not matched to a gene; V was cut back by 5 bases and J by 4 bases. The chain's CDR3 is CASSTPLDRFGNQPQHF. The DNA of the CDR3 is TGTGCCAGCAGTACACCCTTGGACAGGTTTGGGAATCAGCCCCAGCATTTT.